The 32 T cell receptor beta chains presented below share a single source sample, sequenced in a study of tumor-infiltrating lymphocytes in primary liver carcinoma (dated by TCRdb to 2016 to 2017). These reads were obtained on an Illumina HiSeq 2500. Using a constant-region primer and ProtoScript II reverse transcriptase, TCRbeta-specific cDNA was reverse-transcribed from 450 to 650 ng total RNA. Construction of the TCRbeta libraries relied on three nested rounds of multiplex PCR, following a slightly modified ARM-PCR procedure. Each of the first two PCR rounds ran for about 10 cycles using multiplex TRBV1-TRBV30 forward primers together with a Cbeta reverse primer. The public reads were run again by TCRdb, first through fastp at Q25 and then through MiXCR, and only productive beta chains were kept. Every CDR3 protein is listed once, alongside the most common genes and DNA of its rows. In this sample the table shows roughly 120,000 distinct CDR3 sequences, 50% to 65% of which occur a single time. Of the sample, approximately 9.9% is held by the ten largest clones.

Without any cell sorting, total RNA and DNA were extracted together from about 20-30 mg of bulk tissue using the AllPrep DNA/RNA mini kit. Sequencing was done on a sample of liver tumor tissue from sampling region 1. The meaning of the sample's cell subset or site label: tumor region T1, superior pole. These receptors came from a woman in her sixties or seventies with primary liver carcinoma and hepatitis B virus infection.

Of note for this clonotype: One end of the junction varies from germline; a read error may be responsible. The chain combines TRBV18 with TRBJ1-2; unclear D gene. This CDR3 region has 15 residues. Germline CDR1 reads KGHSH; CDR2 reads LQKENI. CDR3: CASSPSWQETYGYTF. The CDR3 DNA reads TGTGCCAGCTCACCAAGCTGGCAGGAGACCTATGGTTACACTTTC.

This clonotype has at least ten counts. The V and J genes are TRBV12-3 or TRBV12-4 and TRBJ1-1, with 8 bases identical to TRBD1. The CDR3 has 15 residues. With V trimmed by 5 bases and J by 6 bases, 11 bases remained unmatched. The CDR3 loop reads CASSTLSSGGSEAFF. The CDR3 DNA reads as TGTGCCAGCAGTACCCTGTCTTCAGGGGGCTCTGAAGCTTTCTTT.

The V gene is TRBV4-2, the J gene TRBJ2-5; a weak D match, TRBD1 (6 bases). Germline lookup yields CDR1 LGHNA and CDR2 YNFKEQ. The V end was cut by 1 base, the J end by 4 bases, with 25 bases between. This CDR3 is 19 amino acids long. CDR3 region: CASSQGGTRTHPGGETQYF. In nucleotides, the CDR3 is TGTGCCAGCAGCCAAGGAGGGACAAGGACCCATCCTGGGGGAGAGACCCAGTACTTC.

The genes are TRBV5-6 and TRBJ2-4; D possibly corresponds to TRBD1 (5 bases). CDR3 length: 15 residues. The germline gives CDR1 SGHDT, CDR2 YYEEEE. The V gene lost 2 bases and the J gene lost 5 bases, with 14 bases spanning the gap. In DNA, the CDR3 is TGTGCCAGCAGCTTCGACAAGGGGAACGAAAACATTCAGTACTTC. Translation: CASSFDKGNENIQYF.

With regard to this clonotype: Given a much more abundant clone one base away, this may be a read error. This rearrangement joins TRBV29-1 to TRBJ2-3; 8 bases map to TRBD2. The CDR3 is 15 amino acids. Germline CDR1 reads SQVTM; CDR2 reads ANQGSEA. In DNA, the CDR3 is TGCAGCGTTGATAGTACTAGCGGATCCACAGATACGCAGTGTTTT. This codes for CSVDSTSGSTDTQCF.

Of note for this clonotype: The conserved phenylalanine or tryptophan is not found at the CDR3 terminus, so this likely reflects a read error. The CDR3 nucleotides are TGTGCCAGCAGCCAATCCCAGGGTACCGAAGCTTTCTTA. Amino acid sequence: CASSQSQGTEAFL. V gene TRBV4-2 combines with J gene TRBJ1-1; a possible D gene is TRBD1 (5 bases). V gave up 2 bases and J gave up 8 bases, with 12 bases separating them. The CDR3 loop spans 13 amino acids. Germline values: CDR1 LGHNA, CDR2 YNFKEQ.

The chain couples TRBV2 to TRBJ2-3, with D tentatively TRBD2 (6 bases). V was trimmed by 2 bases and J by 1 base, leaving 13 bases between them. The CDR3 runs 16 residues. Germline CDR1 is SNHLY and CDR2 is FYNNEI. The CDR3 loop reads CASSETLATRTDTQYF. DNA for the CDR3: TGTGCCAGCAGTGAAACGCTAGCGACCCGCACAGATACGCAGTATTTT.

This clonotype was found many times. The genes are TRBV6-5 and TRBJ1-1; TRBD1 matches at 9 bases. Germline CDR1 is MNHEY and CDR2 is SVGAGI. V lost 5 bases and J lost 5; bases outside the gene matches: 6. The CDR3 covers 14 residues. The CDR3 here is CASSTGTGLTEAFF. CDR3 sequence (DNA): TGTGCCAGCAGTACCGGGACAGGGTTGACTGAAGCTTTCTTT.

Turning to this clonotype: A much more abundant neighbour one base away suggests this may be a read error. The chain combines TRBV12-3 or TRBV12-4 with TRBJ2-3; D gene ambiguous. This CDR3 is 12 amino acids long. The CDR3 DNA follows: TGTGCCAGCAGTTCGAATACTGATATGCAGTATTTT. Amino acid sequence: CASSSNTDMQYF.

This clonotype occurred many times. V and J are TRBV6-6 and TRBJ1-2; no clear D gene. Trimming stripped 0 bases from V and 5 bases from J, with 16 bases between. Germline V gene sequence: CDR1 MNHNY, CDR2 SVGAGI (reference sequence). This CDR3 is built from 16 residues. The CDR3 sequence: CASSYSSGRTGYGYTF. CDR3 in DNA: TGTGCCAGCAGTTACTCGAGTGGCAGAACTGGTTATGGCTACACCTTC.

The chain recombines TRBV11-2 with TRBJ2-2, with D unclear. This CDR3 contains 12 residues. The germline CDR1 and CDR2 sequences are SGHAT and FQNNGV. The CDR3 region has the DNA TGTGTCAGTAGGGTAAACACCGGGGAGCTGTTTTTT. Translating gives CVSRVNTGELFF.

In this sample, this clonotype turned up many times. The chain employs TRBV29-1 and TRBJ2-5, with 7 bases aligning to TRBD2. Germline V CDR1 and CDR2: SQVTM, ANQGSEA. CDR3 length: 13 residues. Trimming cost V 8 bases and J 4 bases; bases outside gene matches: 10. CDR3: CSTTAGAGETQYF. For the CDR3, the DNA is TGCAGCACCACGGCGGGAGCGGGAGAGACCCAGTACTTC.

Many counts were recorded for this clonotype. The J gene is TRBJ2-3, the V gene TRBV10-3; 12 bases agree with TRBD2. The CDR3 runs to 14 residues. Trimming took 10 bases from V and 6 from J; bases not matched to a gene: 8. Germline values: CDR1 ENHRY, CDR2 SYGVKD. This CDR3 is CASTGTSGRDTQYF. The CDR3 region has the DNA TGTGCCAGCACGGGAACTAGCGGGAGGGATACGCAGTATTTT.

In regard to this clonotype: Relative to the germline gene, one junction end is altered; a read error may explain this. The rearrangement uses TRBV6-5 and TRBJ2-3; no definite D call. The CDR3 runs 13 residues. Germline V CDR1 and CDR2: MNHEY, SVGAGI. In DNA form, the CDR3 reads TGTGTCAGCAGCTACAGTCCGCAGAATACGCGGTATTTT. It is translated as CVSSYSPQNTRYF.

Points on this clonotype: The junction departs from germline at one end; a sequencing error may be responsible. This chain uses TRBV10-3 with TRBJ2-1; 13 bases are a match to TRBD2. The CDR3 spans 15 residues. Germline lookup yields CDR1 ENHRY and CDR2 SYGVKD. CDR3 in DNA: TGTGCCATCAGTACTAGCGGGAGGGATCACAATGAGCAATTATTC. This gives the protein CAISTSGRDHNEQLF.

With regard to this clonotype: A much larger clone sits a single nucleotide away, making a read error possible. The rearrangement uses TRBV29-1 and TRBJ1-1, with D perhaps TRBD1 (5 bases). Germline V CDR1 and CDR2: SQVTM, ANQGSEA. This CDR3 contains 14 residues. In DNA form, the CDR3 reads TGCAGCGTTGAAGAATCGGGGGTGTGGACTGAAGTTTTCTTT. Translation: CSVEESGVWTEVFF.

The sample holds a few counts of this clonotype. The rearrangement joins TRBV5-1 to TRBJ1-2; possibly TRBD1 for D (6 bases). Trimming shortened V by 4 bases and J by 6 bases, and 16 bases separated the two germline ends. The germline V gene has CDR1 SGHRS and CDR2 YFSETQ. The CDR3 spans 14 residues. As DNA, the CDR3 is TGCGCCAGCAGCCTGAACAGGGAAATGAATGGCTACACCTTC. This translates into CASSLNREMNGYTF. Supplemented by reference TRBV5-1 and TRBJ1-2, the full variable domain reads KAGVTQTPRYLIKTRGQQVTLSCSPISGHRSVSWYQQTPGQGLQFLFEYFSETQRNKGNFPGRFSGRQFSNSRSEMNVSTLELGDSALYLCASSLNREMNGYTFGSGTRLTVV.

This clonotype was seen once. Since no conserved phenylalanine or tryptophan closes the CDR3, a read error is the likely cause. The DNA is omitted, as the CDR3 cannot be located on it reliably, and the CDR3 follows TCRdb's listing. The CDR3 loop is CASSRAGLAVYERYL. The chain joins TRBV11-2 to TRBJ2-7; the DNA was not used to check the table's D call, TRBD2. With termini counted, the CDR3 has 15 amino acids. CDR1 SGHAT and CDR2 FQNNGV come from the germline V gene.

This clonotype was recorded once. This may be a read error, as it is one base from a much larger clone. The chain recombines TRBV28 with TRBJ2-3; D is undetermined. Germline CDR1 is MDHEN and CDR2 is SYDVKM. The CDR3 runs 15 residues. V dropped 2 bases and J dropped 4 bases, with 13 bases sitting between them. CDR3 region: CASSLTPGCADTQYF. The CDR3 coding sequence is TGTGCCAGCAGTTTAACCCCCGGGTGCGCAGATACGCAGTATTTT.

This chain links TRBV11-2 with TRBJ2-3, with 16 bases that match TRBD2. V lost 3 bases to trimming and J lost 5 bases; unmatched junction nucleotides: 8. The CDR3 sequence is 18 residues long. Germline V gene lookup returns CDR1 SGHAT and CDR2 FQNNGV. This CDR3 is CASSFTGLAGGGIDTQYF. The CDR3 region has the DNA TGTGCCAGCAGCTTCACGGGACTAGCGGGGGGGGGTATAGATACGCAGTATTTT.

As for this clonotype: One end of the junction varies from germline; a read error may be responsible. The V and J genes are TRBV2 and TRBJ1-2, with TRBD1 identical over 8 bases. Germline V CDR1 and CDR2: SNHLY, FYNNEI. The length of the CDR3 is 13 residues. CDR3 coding DNA: TGTGCCGGCAGTGAAGCAGGGGGCACTGGCTACACCTTC. Its translation: CAGSEAGGTGYTF. The entire variable domain, with the rest obtained from reference TRBV2 and TRBJ1-2, is as follows: EPEVTQTPSHQVTQMGQEVILRCVPISNHLYFYWYRQILGQKVEFLVSFYNNEISEKSEIFDDQFSVERPDGSNFTLKIRSTKLEDSAMYFCAGSEAGGTGYTFGSGTRLTVV.

With regard to this clonotype: A read error is likely, as this CDR3 ends without the conserved phenylalanine or tryptophan. This chain connects TRBV5-6 to TRBJ1-1; TRBD1 is a possible D gene (5 bases). From germline, CDR1 is SGHDT and CDR2 YYEEEE. The V and J ends lost 4 bases and 7 bases respectively, with 17 bases between them. The CDR3 covers 14 residues. CDR3 DNA sequence: TGTGCCAGCAGCCGAAGGGACCTAACCCTTGAAGCTTTCTTA. Its translation is CASSRRDLTLEAFL.

Concerning this clonotype itself: One end of the junction fails to match germline, which may point to a read error. The V call is TRBV11-2, the J call TRBJ2-5; 11 bases agree with TRBD2. The CDR3 covers 17 residues. CDR1 and CDR2 (germline): SGHAT, FQNNGV. CDR3 region: CARSLVGTSGVGETQYF. DNA of the CDR3: TGTGCCAGAAGCTTAGTGGGGACTAGCGGAGTCGGGGAGACCCAGTACTTC.

A word on this clonotype: Its ends do not fully match the called genes, so a read error is possible. The rearrangement links TRBV12-3 or TRBV12-4 to TRBJ2-5; TRBD2 agrees at 7 bases. This CDR3 contains 14 residues. This chain's CDR3 is CASSLGGEGKTQYF. The CDR3 DNA sequence: TGTGCCAGCAGTTTGGGAGGGGAGGGGAAGACCCAGTACTTT.

The sample holds many counts of this clonotype. V and J are TRBV2 and TRBJ1-1; D might be TRBD1 (5 bases). V lost 7 bases and J 4 bases, leaving 10 bases between the germline ends. The CDR3 runs to 12 residues. Looked up from germline, CDR1 is SNHLY and CDR2 is FYNNEI. The DNA for the CDR3 is TGTGCCAGCACGCGGGACGGCACTGAAGCTTTCTTT. Amino acid sequence: CASTRDGTEAFF.

This clonotype was observed at least ten times. The chain employs TRBV6-7 and TRBJ1-1; 10 bases match TRBD1. TRBV6-7 is marked as an open reading frame, function uncertain. Trimming at V came to 7 bases and at J to 1 base, leaving 6 bases not matched to a gene. CDR3 length equals 15 residues. In nucleotides, the CDR3 is TGTGCCAGCAACTACCGGACAGGGGGGAACACTGAAGCTTTCTTT. It translates to CASNYRTGGNTEAFF.

The chain is built from TRBV4-1 and TRBJ1-2; 8 positions match TRBD1. CDR1 MGHRA and CDR2 YSYEKL come from the germline V gene. Trimming removed 2 bases from V and 6 bases from J; junction bases left unmatched: 8. The CDR3 has 15 amino acids. The CDR3 DNA follows: TGCGCCAGCAGCCAATCACCGACAGGGGAAGATGGCTACACCTTC. Residues: CASSQSPTGEDGYTF.

This clonotype was recorded many times. The chain couples TRBV5-6 to TRBJ1-1; no reliable D call. The CDR3 runs 17 residues. The V end lost 4 bases, the J end lost 3 bases, and 22 bases lay between the germline ends. The germline V gene encodes CDR1 SGHDT and CDR2 YYEEEE. The CDR3 sequence is CASSEGPDRPRDTEAFF. CDR3 in DNA: TGTGCCAGCAGCGAGGGCCCCGACCGACCCCGGGACACTGAAGCTTTCTTT.

This chain uses TRBV6-2 or TRBV6-3 with TRBJ2-1; 8 nucleotides match TRBD2. The V and J ends lost 2 bases and 0 bases, in that order; junction bases with no gene match: 9. The CDR3 is made up of 18 amino acids. Per the germline V gene, CDR1 is MNHEY and CDR2 is SVGEGT. The DNA of the CDR3 is TGTGCCAGCAGTTACCCGATCAGCGGGAGACCCTCCTACAATGAGCAGTTCTTC. Protein sequence: CASSYPISGRPSYNEQFF.

The chain has TRBV5-4 and TRBJ2-1; either TRBD1 or TRBD2 may fit D (6 bases each). The CDR3 runs to 16 residues. Trimming removed 0 bases from V and 13 bases from J, with 23 bases in between. Germline CDR1 and CDR2: SGHNT and YYREEE (reference sequence). CDR3 amino acids: CASSLGRGGLGMSQFF. CDR3 nucleotides: TGTGCCAGCAGCTTGGGTCGAGGGGGACTCGGCATGAGCCAGTTCTTC.

Points on this clonotype: One end of the junction fails to match germline, which may point to a read error. The chain links TRBV6-5 to TRBJ1-6; no clear D gene. The germline V gene encodes CDR1 MNHEY and CDR2 SVGAGI. The CDR3 length is 15 residues. CDR3 bases: TGTGCCAGCAGTTACAACAGTCCCAATAATTTACCCCCCCACTTT. Translated, it gives CASSYNSPNNLPPHF.

The chain couples TRBV5-1 to TRBJ2-2; D is tentatively TRBD1 or TRBD2 (6 bases each). V dropped 4 bases and J dropped 7 bases, with 17 bases sitting between them. The CDR3 totals 15 residues. From germline, CDR1 is SGHRS and CDR2 YFSETQ. The CDR3 nucleotides are TGCGCCAGCAGCCCGGCTGGGGGGCAAGGCGGGGAGCTGTTTTTT. It translates to CASSPAGGQGGELFF.